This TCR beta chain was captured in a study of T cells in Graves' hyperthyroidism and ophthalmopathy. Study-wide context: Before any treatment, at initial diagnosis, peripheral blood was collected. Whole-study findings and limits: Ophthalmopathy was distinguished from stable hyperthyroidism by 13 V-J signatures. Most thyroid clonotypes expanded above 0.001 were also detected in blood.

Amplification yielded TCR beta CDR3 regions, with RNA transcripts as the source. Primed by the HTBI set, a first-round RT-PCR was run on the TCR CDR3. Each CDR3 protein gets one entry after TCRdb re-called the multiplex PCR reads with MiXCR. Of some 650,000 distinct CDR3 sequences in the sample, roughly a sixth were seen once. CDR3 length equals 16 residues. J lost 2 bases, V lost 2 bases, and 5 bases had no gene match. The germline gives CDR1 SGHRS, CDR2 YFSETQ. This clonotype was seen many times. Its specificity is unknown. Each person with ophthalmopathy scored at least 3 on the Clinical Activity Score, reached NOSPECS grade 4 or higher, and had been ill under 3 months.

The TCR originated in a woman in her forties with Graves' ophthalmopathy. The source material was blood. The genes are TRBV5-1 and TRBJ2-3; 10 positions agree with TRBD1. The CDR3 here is CASSFGTGVNTDTQYF. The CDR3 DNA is TGCGCCAGCAGCTTCGGGACAGGGGTTAACACAGATACGCAGTATTTT.